This T cell receptor beta chain stems from a study of blood T cell repertoires in COVID-19. The data were produced by immunoSEQ multiplex PCR, yet TCRdb's version contains in-frame clones alone and is incomplete. The table has roughly 120,000 clones, over 75% seen once. The CDR3 is 14 amino acids. Deletions cut 0 bases from V and 6 bases from J, with 7 bases between. Germline lookup yields CDR1 SGDLS and CDR2 YYNGEE. This receptor was taken from a man aged 70-80 years with active or convalescent COVID-19. V is TRBV9 and J is TRBJ1-6, with D possibly matching TRBD1 (5 bases). The sequenced material came from peripheral blood. The CDR3 region is CASSVEGRNSPLHF. For the CDR3, the DNA is TGTGCCAGCAGCGTAGAGGGGCGTAATTCACCCCTCCACTTT.